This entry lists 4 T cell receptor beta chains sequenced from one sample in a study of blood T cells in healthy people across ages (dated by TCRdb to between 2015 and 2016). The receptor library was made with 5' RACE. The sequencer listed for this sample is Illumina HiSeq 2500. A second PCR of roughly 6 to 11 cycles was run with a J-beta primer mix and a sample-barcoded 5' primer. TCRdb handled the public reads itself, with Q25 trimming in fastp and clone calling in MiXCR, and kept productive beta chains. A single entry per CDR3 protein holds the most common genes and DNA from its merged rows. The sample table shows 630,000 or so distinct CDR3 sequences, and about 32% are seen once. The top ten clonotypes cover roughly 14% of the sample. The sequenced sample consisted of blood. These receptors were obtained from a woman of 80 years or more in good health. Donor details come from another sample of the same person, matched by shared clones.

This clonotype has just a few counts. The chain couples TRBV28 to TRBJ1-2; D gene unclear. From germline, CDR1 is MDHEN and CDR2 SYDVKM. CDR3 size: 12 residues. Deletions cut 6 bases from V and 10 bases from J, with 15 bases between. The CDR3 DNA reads TGTGCCAGCAGGTCCCCCGAAGTGATCTACACCTTC. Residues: CASRSPEVIYTF.

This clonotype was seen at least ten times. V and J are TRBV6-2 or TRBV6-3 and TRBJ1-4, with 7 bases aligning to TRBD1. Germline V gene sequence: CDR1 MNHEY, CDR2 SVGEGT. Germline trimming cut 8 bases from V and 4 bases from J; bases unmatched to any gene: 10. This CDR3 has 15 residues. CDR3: CASRETGTVNEKLFF. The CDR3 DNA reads TGTGCCAGCCGAGAGACCGGGACAGTTAATGAAAAACTGTTTTTT.

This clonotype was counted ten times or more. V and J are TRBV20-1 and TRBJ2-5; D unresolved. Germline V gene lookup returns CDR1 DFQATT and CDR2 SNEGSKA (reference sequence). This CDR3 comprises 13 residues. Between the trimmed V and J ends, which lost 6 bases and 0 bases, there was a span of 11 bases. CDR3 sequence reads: CSARPSHQETQYF. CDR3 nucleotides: TGCAGTGCCCGCCCCAGCCACCAAGAGACCCAGTACTTC.

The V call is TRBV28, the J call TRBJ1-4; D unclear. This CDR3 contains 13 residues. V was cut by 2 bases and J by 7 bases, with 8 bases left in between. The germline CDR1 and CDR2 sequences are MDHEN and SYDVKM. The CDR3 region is CASSLADVEKLFF. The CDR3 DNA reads TGTGCCAGCAGTTTAGCCGATGTTGAAAAACTGTTTTTT.